This T cell receptor (beta chain) was obtained from a study of shared clonotypes between healthy human individuals. Germline V gives CDR1 SQVTM, CDR2 ANQGSEA. The CDR3 is made up of 12 amino acids. Trimming removed 7 bases at V and 6 bases at J, with 15 bases between. Generated by immunoSEQ multiplex PCR, the TCRdb table keeps only in-frame clones and is missing some. The sample lists about 460,000 clones; 77% were seen once. This chain joins TRBV29-1 and TRBJ1-2, with TRBD1 as a possible D gene (5 bases). This TCR was recovered from a woman in her thirties or forties in good health. Some clones in this sample may be carry-over from other donors' samples. Sequenced sample: PBMCs. The CDR3 spells CSAGGKHDGYTF. Here the CDR3 DNA reads TGCAGCGCCGGGGGGAAGCATGATGGCTACACCTTC.